Below are 6 T cell receptor beta chains sequenced from a single sample in a study of human T cells and chemical hapten exposure. The time point was: pre-sensitization, week 0. Treatment: therapeutic diphenylcyclopropenone sensitization with weekly scalp DPC. TCRdb analysed the RACE reads with MiXCR anew, one entry per CDR3 protein. This table holds under 400,000 distinct CDR3 sequences, roughly 5.3% found once. The material sequenced was whole blood, taken in connection with sensitization to the hapten diphenylcyclopropenone (DPC). The receptors shown here come from a woman between 45 and 65 years old with alopecia areata. Some clones in this sample may be carry-over from other donors' samples.

The V call is TRBV19, the J call TRBJ2-2; D not resolved. The CDR3 has 12 residues. The V and J ends lost 7 bases and 2 bases respectively, with 5 bases between them. The germline CDR1 and CDR2 sequences are LNHDA and SQIVND (reference sequence). CDR3 in amino acids: CASKENTGELFF. CDR3 coding DNA: TGTGCCAGTAAAGAAAACACCGGGGAGCTGTTTTTT.

This clonotype came up many times. The V gene is TRBV29-1, the J gene TRBJ2-2; D is ambiguous. Trimming took 4 bases from V and 4 from J, leaving 10 bases between them. This CDR3 contains 13 residues. The V gene's germline CDR1 is SQVTM and CDR2 ANQGSEA. Here the CDR3 reads CSVVYGPTGELFF. Written as DNA, the CDR3 is TGCAGCGTTGTGTACGGACCCACCGGGGAGCTGTTTTTT.

This sequence joins TRBV4-2 and TRBJ2-7; TRBD1 aligns across 9 bases. With 0 bases clipped from V and 6 bases from J, the junction kept 3 bases outside the gene matches. The CDR3 covers 14 residues. Germline values: CDR1 LGHNA, CDR2 YNFKEQ. For the CDR3, the DNA is TGTGCCAGCAGCCAAGATCTGACAGGGGGCGAGCAGTACTTC. Translated, it gives CASSQDLTGGEQYF.

Ten or more counts support this clonotype. The chain couples TRBV4-2 to TRBJ2-1, with TRBD2 matching 8 bases. Germline V gene lookup returns CDR1 LGHNA and CDR2 YNFKEQ. CDR3 size: 16 residues. J was trimmed by 3 bases and V by 0 bases; bases with no gene match: 4. The CDR3 sequence is CASSQEVAGIYNEQFF. Here the CDR3 DNA reads TGTGCCAGCAGCCAAGAAGTAGCGGGAATCTACAATGAGCAGTTCTTC.

This clonotype was seen ten or more times. The chain couples TRBV7-2 to TRBJ1-5; 7 positions agree with TRBD1. After removal of 5 bases from V and 6 bases from J, the junction contained 4 bases not matched to a gene. The CDR3 runs 13 residues. Germline assignment: CDR1 SGHTA and CDR2 FQGNSA. This CDR3 reads CASSEAGGQPQHF. In nucleotides, the CDR3 is TGTGCCAGCAGCGAGGCAGGGGGTCAGCCCCAGCATTTT.

This clonotype showed up just a few times. This chain joins TRBV27 and TRBJ2-1; either TRBD1 or TRBD2 may fit D (5 bases each). The germline V and J ends were trimmed by 3 bases and 8 bases, with 23 bases remaining between them. Germline values: CDR1 MNHEY, CDR2 SMNVEV (reference sequence). The CDR3 totals 17 residues. The CDR3 here is CASSFYPDPGPEDEQFF. DNA of the CDR3: TGTGCCAGCAGTTTCTACCCGGATCCGGGGCCCGAAGATGAGCAGTTCTTC.